The rows below give T cell receptor beta chains drawn from one sample of a study of blood T cell repertoires in COVID-19. Libraries were prepared by immunoSEQ multiplex PCR; TCRdb keeps only in-frame clonotypes and omits some of them. In the table there are hundreds of thousands of clones, about 88% of which are singletons. Sequencing was performed on peripheral blood. All receptors come from a woman in her 70s with COVID-19, enrolled during active disease. Both conserved end residues are part of each CDR3. A D gene is named only where the DNA matches it firmly. Only part of the rows carry a size: once, few, many, or a class if the clone is expanded.

TRBD1	.	TRBV3-1/TRBV3-2	TRBJ1-2	TGTGCCAGCAGCCCACCGGGACAGGGCTTTTTTGGCTACACCTTC	CASSPPGQGFFGYTF
TRBD1	few	TRBV2	TRBJ2-1	TGTGCCAGCAGGGTTGGGACAGAGAACAATGAGCAGTTCTTC	CASRVGTENNEQFF
.	once	TRBV2	TRBJ1-5	TGTGCCAGCACTTTACATAGCAATCAGCCCCAGCATTTT	CASTLHSNQPQHF
.	.	TRBV7-6	TRBJ2-3	TGTGCCAGCAGCCCCCCAGGAGGAACGCAGTATTTT	CASSPPGGTQYF
TRBD1	.	TRBV7-9	TRBJ1-2	TGTGCCAGCAGCTTATCTTCCTTTCCAGGGGGCGAAGGCTACACCTTC	CASSLSSFPGGEGYTF
TRBD1	.	TRBV10-3	TRBJ2-1	TGTGCCACGCGGACAGGGGGATACAATGAGCAGTTCTTC	CATRTGGYNEQFF
.	.	TRBV21-1	TRBJ2-7	TGTGCCAGCAGCTTAGCGGGGTTCCGGGACACAGAACTCCGTTACTTC	CASSLAGFRDTELRYF
TRBD1	many	TRBV7-9	TRBJ1-2	TGTGCCAGCAGCCCCGGGCAAGAAGACAGGGTCGACGGCTACACCTTC	CASSPGQEDRVDGYTF
.	.	TRBV4-1	TRBJ1-2	TGCGCCAGCAGCCAAGAATATATCGGGGTAGGCTACACCTTC	CASSQEYIGVGYTF
TRBD2	.	TRBV24-1	TRBJ2-3	TGTGCCACCAGTGATTTCGGGGGGGCCGGAGATACGCAGTATTTT	CATSDFGGAGDTQYF
TRBD1	.	TRBV7-2	TRBJ1-1	TGTGCCAGCAGCGGTAGAGGAGGACAGGGGGATATGAACACTGAAGCTTTCTTT	CASSGRGGQGDMNTEAFF
.	.	TRBV30	TRBJ2-6	TGTGCCTGGAGTGCGGAACCGGGTTTCTCTGGGGCCAACGTCCTGACTTTC	CAWSAEPGFSGANVLTF
TRBD2	.	TRBV27	TRBJ2-7	TGTGCCAGCAGACCAGGCACTAGCGGGGGTTACGAGCAGTACTTC	CASRPGTSGGYEQYF
.	.	TRBV27	TRBJ2-3	TGTGCCAGCAGTGTTCTAGCGATTACGCAGTATTTT	CASSVLAITQYF
.	.	TRBV12-5	TRBJ2-3	TGTGCTAGTGGTTTATCTGGCACAGATACGCAGTATTTT	CASGLSGTDTQYF
.	.	TRBV5-1	TRBJ2-2	TGCGCCAGCAGCCCTGGTGGCCGCCCGGGCACCGGGGAGCTGTTTTTT	CASSPGGRPGTGELFF
TRBD1	.	TRBV2	TRBJ2-2	TGTGCCAGCACCGGCGCGGGACAGGGGATACGGGGGGAGCTGTTTTTT	CASTGAGQGIRGELFF
TRBD1	.	TRBV2	TRBJ2-2	TGTGCCAGCAGGGCGACAGGGCCCGGGGAGCTGTTTTTT	CASRATGPGELFF
TRBD2	.	TRBV3-1/TRBV3-2	TRBJ2-1	TGTGCCAGCAGCCCAAAGACTAGCGGGGGCGGCTCCTACAATGAGCAGTTCTTC	CASSPKTSGGGSYNEQFF
.	.	TRBV30	TRBJ1-2	TGTGCCTGGAGTGACCTTCGGGTCAACTATGGCTACACCTTC	CAWSDLRVNYGYTF
TRBD2	.	TRBV24-1	TRBJ2-1	TGTGCCTCAGCCGGGACTAGCTACAATGAGCAGTTCTTC	CASAGTSYNEQFF
.	.	TRBV27	TRBJ2-7	TGTGCCAGCAGTTTATCGGCCGGGTACGAGCAGTACTTC	CASSLSAGYEQYF
TRBD1	.	TRBV11-2	TRBJ2-7	TGTGCCAGCAGCATTGGGACAGGGGTCGAGCAGTACTTC	CASSIGTGVEQYF
.	once	TRBV19	TRBJ1-1	TGTGCCAGCCGCTTAGCAGGGCCGCTGAACACTGAAGCTTTCTTT	CASRLAGPLNTEAFF
TRBD1	.	TRBV5-1	TRBJ1-3	TGCGCCAGCAGCTTGGCAGGACAGGGGGCAAACACCATATATTTT	CASSLAGQGANTIYF
TRBD1	.	TRBV12-3/TRBV12-4	TRBJ1-1	TGTGCCAGCAGTCAAGAGGGGGCTACTGAAGCTTTCTTT	CASSQEGATEAFF
.	.	TRBV27	TRBJ1-2	TGTGCCAGCAGACTCTCGGGGGATCCCTATGGCTACACCTTC	CASRLSGDPYGYTF
.	.	TRBV27	TRBJ1-2	TGTGCCAGCAGTTCCTCTCGACAGGCCGTCTATGGCTACACCTTC	CASSSSRQAVYGYTF
TRBD1	.	TRBV19	TRBJ1-1	TGTGCCAGTAGTACCGACAGGGAGAACACTGAAGCTTTCTTT	CASSTDRENTEAFF
TRBD2	once	TRBV4-2	TRBJ2-5	TGTGCCAGCAGCCAAGAAGGGGCGGGGGAGTACCAAGAGACCCAGTACTTC	CASSQEGAGEYQETQYF
TRBD1	few	TRBV25-1	TRBJ1-6	TGTGCCAGCCCGCGCATTTGGACAGGGAAGAATTCACCCCTCCACTTT	CASPRIWTGKNSPLHF
.	.	TRBV18	TRBJ1-1	TGTGCCAGCTCACTAACCTCCCCCCAGGGATATATGAACACTGAAGCTTTCTTT	CASSLTSPQGYMNTEAFF
TRBD1	.	TRBV13	TRBJ2-7	TGTGCCAGCAGCATAAGGACAGGCACCTACGAGCAGTACTTC	CASSIRTGTYEQYF
.	.	TRBV10-1	TRBJ2-2	TGCGCCAGCAGGGGCAGGGCGAACACCGGGGAGCTGTTTTTT	CASRGRANTGELFF
.	.	TRBV2	TRBJ1-3	TGTGCCAGCAGTCAATTTCGGGAGACGGGGTTT	CASSQFRETGF
.	once	TRBV5-6	TRBJ1-2	TGTGCCAGCAGCATGTCCCGGGAGACAGGCTACACCTTC	CASSMSRETGYTF
.	.	TRBV4-2	TRBJ1-1	TGTGCCAGCAGCCAAGAAGACAGCACTGAAGCTTTCTTT	CASSQEDSTEAFF
.	.	TRBV2	TRBJ2-1	TGTGCCAGCAGCCCTACAGGGTACAATGAGCAGTTCTTC	CASSPTGYNEQFF
.	.	TRBV7-3	TRBJ2-2	TGTGCCAGCAGCTTAGGGAGAGACACCGGGGAGCTGTTTTTT	CASSLGRDTGELFF
.	.	TRBV10-1	TRBJ1-3	TGCGCCAGCAGTGCTGGCGGCTCTGGAAACACCATATATTTT	CASSAGGSGNTIYF
.	few	TRBV5-1	TRBJ1-1	TGCGCCAGCAGCTTGGATGTGGGACAAAACACTGAAGCTTTCTTT	CASSLDVGQNTEAFF
TRBD1	.	TRBV7-2	TRBJ2-7	TGTGCCAGCAGCCGTGGACAGGGTCGGTACGAGCAGTACTTC	CASSRGQGRYEQYF
.	.	TRBV7-3	TRBJ1-3	TGTGCCAGCAGCGTCTCGAGGGGGGGGGCTGGAAACACCATATATTTT	CASSVSRGGAGNTIYF
TRBD1	once	TRBV10-3	TRBJ1-3	TGTGCCATCAGTGCCTCGACAGGGGTCTCTGGAAACACCATATATTTT	CAISASTGVSGNTIYF
TRBD1	.	TRBV11-2	TRBJ1-1	TGTGCCAGCAGCCAGATACAGGGGGCTCGTGAAGCTTTCTTT	CASSQIQGAREAFF
.	.	TRBV5-6	TRBJ1-3	TGTGCCAGCAGCCCGACGGGGTTCCTTTCGAGCACCATATATTTT	CASSPTGFLSSTIYF
TRBD1	.	TRBV9	TRBJ1-4	TGTGCCAGCAGCGTAGAGTCAGGGGGCTATGAAAAACTGTTTTTT	CASSVESGGYEKLFF
.	.	TRBV12-3/TRBV12-4	TRBJ1-4	TGTGCCAGTCAGCCCCGCGGGTGGGAAAAACTGTTTTTT	CASQPRGWEKLFF
.	.	TRBV20-1	TRBJ2-3	TGCAGTGCTAGTATCTCGGGGGTCCCAGATACGCAGTATTTT	CSASISGVPDTQYF
TRBD1	few	TRBV2	TRBJ1-5	TGTGCCACCGGACAGGGGGCGAGCAATCAGCCCCAGCATTTT	CATGQGASNQPQHF
.	once	TRBV4-3	TRBJ2-5	TGCGCCAGCAGTGCAGGACGGGGGGCAGAGACCCAGTACTTC	CASSAGRGAETQYF
TRBD1	.	TRBV30	TRBJ1-1	TGTGCCTGGAGTACAGGGGGCGGGAACACTGAAGCTTTCTTT	CAWSTGGGNTEAFF
.	once	TRBV5-4	TRBJ2-4	TGTGCCAGCAGCTTGGACAGACAAAACATTCAGTACTTC	CASSLDRQNIQYF
.	.	TRBV5-4	TRBJ1-1	TGTGCCAGCAGCCGAGGGAGGGAAGTTGATGAAGCTTTCTTT	CASSRGREVDEAFF
.	.	TRBV19	TRBJ2-5	TGTGCCAGTAAGTACAGCGGTCAACAAGAGACCCAGTACTTC	CASKYSGQQETQYF
TRBD1	.	TRBV5-4	TRBJ2-5	TGTGCCAGCAGCTCCCCTGGGACAGCGGAGACCCAGTACTTC	CASSSPGTAETQYF
TRBD1	.	TRBV24-1	TRBJ2-3	TGTGCCACCAGTGACCACCCGGGACAGGGGCCGGGGGGAGATACGCAGTATTTT	CATSDHPGQGPGGDTQYF
.	.	TRBV20-1	TRBJ1-6	TGCAGTGCTAGTGCGGACTCCATAGGAACCCCCCTCCACTTT	CSASADSIGTPLHF
.	.	TRBV27	TRBJ2-5	TGTGCCAGCAGTTTAAGGCAGGGAGGAGAGACCCAGTACTTC	CASSLRQGGETQYF